The sequence of this T cell receptor (beta chain) was determined in a study of blood T cell repertoires in COVID-19. Study background: T cells, B-cell-depleted T cells, or PBMCs supplied cDNA or gDNA.

V was trimmed by 5 bases and J by 5 bases, leaving 18 bases between them. There are 15 residues in the CDR3. Germline loops: CDR1 SGHRS, CDR2 YFSETQ. Participants were aged about 18 to 100 years, lived in under 25 US areas, and enrolled virtually. Profiling relied on immunoSEQ multiplex PCR, and the TCRdb table lists in-frame clones only, not all of them. The sample comprises about 300,000 clones, 80% to 90% of which are singletons, and around 2.2% rests with the top ten. V usage is TRBV5-1 and J usage is TRBJ2-3; a possible D gene is TRBD2 (6 bases). This receptor was taken from a man younger than 45 who had recovered from COVID-19. Specimen: PBMCs or T cells enriched from blood (not recorded which). The CDR3 protein is CASRLTVPGGDTQYF. The CDR3 DNA sequence: TGCGCCAGCAGGCTGACAGTTCCCGGGGGAGATACGCAGTATTTT.